The next 10 T cell receptor beta chains were all read from a single sample in a study of Ad26.COV2.S vaccination and SARS-CoV-2 variants. Profiling relied on immunoSEQ multiplex PCR, and the TCRdb table lists in-frame clones only, not all of them. The repertoire holds 350,000 to 450,000 clones, with about 91% as singletons. The sequencing here drew on peripheral blood, taken after recovery from COVID-19. All receptors come from a human donor who had recovered from COVID-19.

The chain links TRBV28 to TRBJ1-6; D is unclear. Germline V gene data show CDR1 as MDHEN and CDR2 as SYDVKM. V was pared by 5 bases and J by 9 bases, with 17 bases between. The length of the CDR3 is 15 residues. The CDR3 DNA sequence: TGTGCCAGCAGTCCCTCGGGATACCGGTCTTCACCCCTCCACTTT. Translating it yields CASSPSGYRSSPLHF.

V is TRBV9 and J is TRBJ2-7; TRBD2 might be the D (6 bases). This CDR3 spans 12 amino acids. Germline V lookup: CDR1 SGDLS, CDR2 YYNGEE. V was pared by 2 bases and J by 4 bases, with 7 bases between. The CDR3 is CASSVEGYEQYF. The CDR3 coding sequence is TGTGCCAGCAGCGTGGAGGGTTACGAGCAGTACTTC.

The chain links TRBV10-2 to TRBJ1-2; a possible D gene is TRBD1 (5 bases). CDR1 and CDR2 (germline): WSHSY, SAAADI. This CDR3 comprises 13 residues. The V end was cut by 10 bases, the J end by 6 bases, with 18 bases between. The CDR3 sequence: CAIQRGERDGYTF. The CDR3 nucleotides read TGCGCCATCCAACGGGGGGAGAGGGATGGCTACACCTTC.

The chain employs TRBV7-6 and TRBJ1-1; maybe TRBD1 (5 bases). Trimming left V 5 bases short and J 11 bases short, with 21 bases between. The germline CDR1 and CDR2 sequences are SGHVS and FNYEAQ. The CDR3 is 14 residues long. CDR3 loop: CASSPAGSAKGAFF. In nucleotides, the CDR3 is TGTGCCAGCAGCCCGGCTGGCAGCGCCAAGGGGGCTTTCTTT.

The chain couples TRBV7-9 to TRBJ1-2; 8 bases are a match to TRBD1. Germline CDR1 and CDR2: SEHNR and FQNEAQ (reference sequence). This CDR3 region has 16 residues. Germline trimming cut 5 bases from V and 5 bases from J; bases unmatched to any gene: 13. CDR3: CASSRDRGPRGYGYTF. The CDR3 coding sequence is TGTGCCAGCAGCCGCGACAGGGGCCCCAGGGGGTATGGCTACACCTTC.

The gene calls are TRBV7-2 and TRBJ1-1; 7 nucleotides align to TRBD1. After removal of 5 bases from V and 0 bases from J, the junction contained 3 bases not matched to a gene. Germline loops: CDR1 SGHTA, CDR2 FQGNSA. The CDR3 consists of 14 residues. In nucleotides, the CDR3 is TGTGCCAGCAGCCCGGGACAGTTGAACACTGAAGCTTTCTTT. It codes for CASSPGQLNTEAFF.

V is TRBV2 and J is TRBJ2-7; D is unclear. Germline V gene data show CDR1 as SNHLY and CDR2 as FYNNEI. Trimming took off 0 bases at V and 3 bases at J, with 12 bases between the two ends. This CDR3 comprises 15 residues. CDR3 amino acids: CASSEARGRNYEQYF. The CDR3 DNA sequence: TGTGCCAGCAGTGAAGCGCGTGGCAGAAACTACGAGCAGTACTTC.

This sequence joins TRBV9 and TRBJ1-3, with D possibly TRBD1 on 6 matching bases. CDR3 length equals 15 residues. Germline V CDR1 and CDR2: SGDLS, YYNGEE. Between the trimmed V and J ends, which lost 3 bases and 2 bases, there was a span of 12 bases. CDR3 nucleotide sequence: TGTGCCAGCAGCGAAGGAGGGGGGGCTGGAAACACCATATATTTT. Protein sequence: CASSEGGGAGNTIYF.

The rearrangement joins TRBV6-5 to TRBJ1-4; D not resolved. V was shortened by 4 bases and J by 8 bases, with 11 bases between the two germline ends. Germline CDR1 reads MNHEY; CDR2 reads SVGAGI. The CDR3 is 13 amino acids. The CDR3 is CASSSREGEKLFF. In DNA, the CDR3 is TGTGCCAGCAGTTCCCGGGAGGGCGAAAAACTGTTTTTT.

The chain is built from TRBV29-1 and TRBJ1-2; 7 bases line up with TRBD1. V lost 1 base and J lost 3; bases outside the gene matches: 2. Germline-derived CDR1 and CDR2 are SQVTM and ANQGSEA. The CDR3 length is 13 residues. CDR3 sequence: CSVEGRGDYGYTF. DNA for the CDR3: TGCAGCGTTGAAGGCAGGGGGGACTATGGCTACACCTTC. The whole variable domain, filled in from reference TRBV29-1 and TRBJ1-2, reads SAVISQKPSRDICQRGTSLTIQCQVDSQVTMMFWYRQQPGQSLTLIATANQGSEATYESGFVIDKFPISRPNLTFSTLTVSNMSPEDSSIYLCSVEGRGDYGYTFGSGTRLTVV.